This T cell receptor beta chain was captured in a study of blood T cell repertoires in COVID-19 (dated by TCRdb to 2018 to 2021). Broadly, across the study: Samples from collaborators originated in the United States, Italy and Spain and spanned both the acute and convalescent phases of COVID-19. The prospective study material was composed of cDNA or gDNA derived from T cells, B-cell-depleted T cells, or PBMCs. Deeply sampled blood TCRbeta repertoires from subjects exposed to, actively infected with, or recovered from COVID-19 were included in the dataset. Sample metadata almost always included a de-identified subject ID, COVID-19 status, age in years and sex. HLA class I and class II types, where available, came from metadata supplied by the sample provider rather than from assay-based typing. The samples were drawn from two sources: the first 160 participants of the ongoing ImmuneRACE study, and about 1,300 subjects contributed by 6 global collaborators. The repertoires were released in a freely available public database meant as a resource for research on the immune response to SARS-CoV-2. Overall study outcomes, separate from this receptor: How much clinical and demographic metadata was included differed by source and by participant, and the metadata was provided uncurated.

Including cysteine and phenylalanine, the CDR3 has 16 amino acids. Only the CDR3 part of the read is kept: 48 bases, read in frame from the first base. CDR1 and CDR2 (SGHAT, FQNNGV) derive from the germline V gene. V is cut back by 4 bases and J by 6 bases, with 4 bases in the junction unmatched. Each collaborating institution followed its own protocols to collect whole blood in K2EDTA tubes. For TCRbeta analysis, collaborators shipped samples as frozen whole blood, isolated PBMCs, or DNA extracted from either of those sample types. The immunoSEQ Assay, a bias-controlled multiplex PCR, was used to amplify TCRbeta CDR3 regions from genomic DNA. Per the original workflow: The number of nucleated cells in each sample was estimated from the amplification of reference gene primers within the assay. Sequence reads were collapsed and filtered to measure the absolute abundance of every unique TCRbeta CDR3 rearrangement. For each sample, productive Simpson clonality was calculated as the square root of Simpson's diversity index across productive rearrangements. TCRdb stores this immuneACCESS table with in-frame sequences only. Part of the clones is absent; in the studies checked, under half of the shortfall reflects unresolved V genes, and no reason is known for the rest. Clonal size and the V and J genes are those of that table, whereas D and trimming came from the DNA. A total of approximately 92,000 clones appear in this sample, around four fifths of them only once. The ten biggest clones cover around 3.3% of the sample.

This clone has only one observation. The antigen it binds to is not known. No much larger clone exists at a distance of one base, and base qualities are not known. The V gene is TRBV11-2 and the J gene is TRBJ2-1; 15 junctional bases match TRBD2. Sequenced input: peripheral blood. This receptor was taken from a man aged 45 to 65 with acute or convalescent COVID-19. In nucleotide form, the sequence is TGTGCCAGCAGCTCTCCGGGACTAGCGGGAGGCAATGAGCAGTTCTTC. This codes for CASSSPGLAGGNEQFF.